Detailed here is one T cell receptor (beta chain). Its antigen is not identified. Losses at the gene ends were 0 bases for V and 8 bases for J; bases not matched to a gene: 3. CDR3 length: 14 amino acids. CDR1 is SGHTA, CDR2 FQGNSA, per germline. Assay used: immunoSEQ multiplex PCR; TCRdb lists only in-frame clones, some missing. The table lists approximately 1,000,000 clones, around 77% of them singletons. The source of the sample is a study of shared clonotypes between healthy human individuals. Study conclusions and caveats: Tissues were not sampled, only blood, and their repertoires likely differ. Larger estimated richness was generally recorded for naive subsets relative to memory subsets. Non-shared clonotypes showed lower generation probabilities than clonotypes common to all four donors.

The chain links TRBV7-2 to TRBJ1-4, with 7 bases aligning to TRBD1. Sequencing was performed on memory CD4+ T cells from PBMCs. Sample subset: CD45RA-negative fraction. The receptor was isolated from a man aged 18 to 35 in good health. Some clones in this sample may be carry-over from other donors' samples. For the CDR3, the DNA is TGTGCCAGCAGCTTAGCAGGGGGCAGAGAAAAACTGTTTTTT. Translation: CASSLAGGREKLFF. The full variable domain, rest sourced from reference TRBV7-2 and TRBJ1-4, is GAGVSQSPSNKVTEKGKDVELRCDPISGHTALYWYRQSLGQGLEFLIYFQGNSAPDKSGLPSDRFSAERTGGSVSTLTIQRTQQEDSAVYLCASSLAGGREKLFFGSGTQLSVL.